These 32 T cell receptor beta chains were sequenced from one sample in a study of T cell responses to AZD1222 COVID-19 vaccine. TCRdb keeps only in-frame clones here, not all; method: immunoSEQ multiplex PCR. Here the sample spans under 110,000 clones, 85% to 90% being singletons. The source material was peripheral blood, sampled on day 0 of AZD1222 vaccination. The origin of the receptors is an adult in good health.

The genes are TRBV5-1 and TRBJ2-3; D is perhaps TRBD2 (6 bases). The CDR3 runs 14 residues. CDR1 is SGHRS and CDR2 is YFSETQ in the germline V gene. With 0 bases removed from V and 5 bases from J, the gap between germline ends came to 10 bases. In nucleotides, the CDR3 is TGCGCCAGCAGCTTGGCGGGGGAGGAAGATACGCAGTATTTT. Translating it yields CASSLAGEEDTQYF.

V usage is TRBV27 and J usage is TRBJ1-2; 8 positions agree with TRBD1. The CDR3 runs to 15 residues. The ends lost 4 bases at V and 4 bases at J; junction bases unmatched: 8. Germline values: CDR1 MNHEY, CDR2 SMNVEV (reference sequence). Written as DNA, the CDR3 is TGTGCCAGCAGTTCCCCGTCAGGGGGCACCTATGGCTACACCTTC. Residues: CASSSPSGGTYGYTF.

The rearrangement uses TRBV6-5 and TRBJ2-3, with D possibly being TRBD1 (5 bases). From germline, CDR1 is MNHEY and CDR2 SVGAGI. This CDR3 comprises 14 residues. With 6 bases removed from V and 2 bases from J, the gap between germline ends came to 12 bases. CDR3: CASRAGPYTDTQYF. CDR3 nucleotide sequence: TGTGCCAGCAGAGCAGGGCCCTACACAGATACGCAGTATTTT.

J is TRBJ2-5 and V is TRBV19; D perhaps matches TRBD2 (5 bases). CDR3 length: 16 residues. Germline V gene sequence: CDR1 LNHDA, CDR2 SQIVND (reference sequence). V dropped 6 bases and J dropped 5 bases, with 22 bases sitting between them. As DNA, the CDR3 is TGTGCCAGTAGACGGGGTTCGGTCCCCCTCGGGGAGACCCAGTACTTC. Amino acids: CASRRGSVPLGETQYF.

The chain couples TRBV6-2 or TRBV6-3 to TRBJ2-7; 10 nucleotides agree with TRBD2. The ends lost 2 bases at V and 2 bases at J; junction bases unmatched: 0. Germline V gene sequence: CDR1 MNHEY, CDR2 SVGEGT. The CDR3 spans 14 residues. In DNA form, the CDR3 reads TGTGCCAGCAGTTACCTAGCGGGGGCCTACGAGCAGTACTTC. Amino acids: CASSYLAGAYEQYF.

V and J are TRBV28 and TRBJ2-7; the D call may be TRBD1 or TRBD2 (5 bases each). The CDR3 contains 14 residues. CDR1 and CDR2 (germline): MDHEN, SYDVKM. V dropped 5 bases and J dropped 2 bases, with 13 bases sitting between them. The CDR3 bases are TGTGCCAGCAGTCCGGGGACCACTGCCTACGAGCAGTACTTC. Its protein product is CASSPGTTAYEQYF. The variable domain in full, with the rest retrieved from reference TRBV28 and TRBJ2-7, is DVKVTQSSRYLVKRTGEKVFLECVQDMDHENMFWYRQDPGLGLRLIYFSYDVKMKEKGDIPEGYSVSREKKERFSLILESASTNQTSMYLCASSPGTTAYEQYFGPGTRLTVT.

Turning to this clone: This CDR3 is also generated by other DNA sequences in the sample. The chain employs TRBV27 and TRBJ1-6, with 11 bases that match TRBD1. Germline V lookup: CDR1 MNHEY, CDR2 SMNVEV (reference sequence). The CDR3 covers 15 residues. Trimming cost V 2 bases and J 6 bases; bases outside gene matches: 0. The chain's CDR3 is CASSLGTGGNSPLHF. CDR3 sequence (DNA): TGTGCCAGCAGTTTAGGGACAGGGGGTAATTCACCCCTCCACTTT.

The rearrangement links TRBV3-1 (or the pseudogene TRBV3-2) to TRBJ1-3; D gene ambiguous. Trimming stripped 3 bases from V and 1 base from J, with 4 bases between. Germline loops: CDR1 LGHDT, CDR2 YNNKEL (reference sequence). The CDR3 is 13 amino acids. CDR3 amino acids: CASSHSSGNTIYF. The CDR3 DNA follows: TGTGCCAGCAGCCACAGTTCTGGAAACACCATATATTTT.

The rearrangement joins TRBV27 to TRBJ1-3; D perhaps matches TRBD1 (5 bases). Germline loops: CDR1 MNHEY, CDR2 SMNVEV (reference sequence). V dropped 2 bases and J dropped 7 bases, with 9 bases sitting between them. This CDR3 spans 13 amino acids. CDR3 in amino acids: CASSLRGGNTIYF. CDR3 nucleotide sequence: TGTGCCAGCAGTTTAAGGGGCGGGAACACCATATATTTT.

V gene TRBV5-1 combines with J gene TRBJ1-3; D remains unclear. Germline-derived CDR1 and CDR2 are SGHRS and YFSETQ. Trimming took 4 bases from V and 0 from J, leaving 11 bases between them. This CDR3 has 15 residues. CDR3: CASSMGSSSGNTIYF. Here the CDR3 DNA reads TGCGCCAGCAGCATGGGGAGCAGCTCTGGAAACACCATATATTTT.

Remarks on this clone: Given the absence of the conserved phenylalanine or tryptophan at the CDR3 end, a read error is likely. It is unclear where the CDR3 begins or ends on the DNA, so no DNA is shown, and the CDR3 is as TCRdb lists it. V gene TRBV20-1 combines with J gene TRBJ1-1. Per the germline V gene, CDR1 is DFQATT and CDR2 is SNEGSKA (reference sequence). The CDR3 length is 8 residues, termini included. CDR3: CSARQGVS.

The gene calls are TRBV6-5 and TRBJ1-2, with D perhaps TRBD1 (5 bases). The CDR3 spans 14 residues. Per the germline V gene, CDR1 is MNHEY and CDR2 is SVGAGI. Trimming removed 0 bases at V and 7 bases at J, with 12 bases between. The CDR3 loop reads CASSYSSGRSGYTF. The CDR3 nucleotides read TGTGCCAGCAGTTACTCGTCAGGGAGGTCTGGCTACACCTTC.

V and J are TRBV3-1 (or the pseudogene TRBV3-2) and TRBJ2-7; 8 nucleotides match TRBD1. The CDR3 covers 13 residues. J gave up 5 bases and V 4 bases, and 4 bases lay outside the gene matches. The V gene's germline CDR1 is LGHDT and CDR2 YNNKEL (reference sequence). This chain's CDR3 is CASSLDRGHEQYF. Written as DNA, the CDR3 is TGTGCCAGCAGCCTAGACAGGGGACACGAGCAGTACTTC.

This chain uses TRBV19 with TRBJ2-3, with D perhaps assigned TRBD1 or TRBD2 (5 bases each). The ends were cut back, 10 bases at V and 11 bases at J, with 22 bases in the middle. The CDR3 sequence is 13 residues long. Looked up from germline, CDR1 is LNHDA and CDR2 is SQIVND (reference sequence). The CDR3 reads CATNLGPGEGQYF. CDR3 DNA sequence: TGTGCCACCAACCTGGGACCCGGCGAAGGGCAGTATTTT.

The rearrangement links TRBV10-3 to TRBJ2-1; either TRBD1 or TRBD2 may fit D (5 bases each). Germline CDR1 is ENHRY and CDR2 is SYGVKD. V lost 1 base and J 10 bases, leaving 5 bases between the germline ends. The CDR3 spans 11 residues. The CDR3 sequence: CAISEWGEQFF. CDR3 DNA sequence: TGTGCCATCAGTGAGTGGGGGGAGCAGTTCTTC.

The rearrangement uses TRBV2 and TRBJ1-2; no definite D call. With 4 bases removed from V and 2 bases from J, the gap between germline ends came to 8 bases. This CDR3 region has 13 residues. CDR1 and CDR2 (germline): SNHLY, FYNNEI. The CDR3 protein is CASSGQRNYGYTF. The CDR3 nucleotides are TGTGCCAGCAGTGGGCAAAGAAACTATGGCTACACCTTC.

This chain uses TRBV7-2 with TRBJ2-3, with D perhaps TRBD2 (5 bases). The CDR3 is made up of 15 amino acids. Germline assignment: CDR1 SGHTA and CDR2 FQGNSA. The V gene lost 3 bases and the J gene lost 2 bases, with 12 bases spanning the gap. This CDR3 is CASSFEAAYTDTQYF. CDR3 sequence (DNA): TGTGCCAGCAGCTTCGAAGCGGCATACACAGATACGCAGTATTTT. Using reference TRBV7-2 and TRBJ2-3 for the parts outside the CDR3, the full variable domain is GAGVSQSPSNKVTEKGKDVELRCDPISGHTALYWYRQSLGQGLEFLIYFQGNSAPDKSGLPSDRFSAERTGGSVSTLTIQRTQQEDSAVYLCASSFEAAYTDTQYFGPGTRLTVL.

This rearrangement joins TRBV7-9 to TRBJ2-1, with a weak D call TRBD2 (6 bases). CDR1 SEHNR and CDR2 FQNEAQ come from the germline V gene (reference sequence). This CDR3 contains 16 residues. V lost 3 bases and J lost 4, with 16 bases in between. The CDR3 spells CASSFLRDFGYNEQFF. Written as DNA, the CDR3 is TGTGCCAGCAGCTTTCTACGGGACTTTGGATACAATGAGCAGTTCTTC.

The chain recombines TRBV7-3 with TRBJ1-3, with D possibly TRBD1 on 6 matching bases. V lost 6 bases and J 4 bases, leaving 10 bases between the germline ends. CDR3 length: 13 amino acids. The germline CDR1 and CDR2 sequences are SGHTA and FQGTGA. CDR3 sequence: CASRRDNGNTIYF. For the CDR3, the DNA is TGTGCCAGCAGAAGGGACAACGGAAACACCATATATTTT.

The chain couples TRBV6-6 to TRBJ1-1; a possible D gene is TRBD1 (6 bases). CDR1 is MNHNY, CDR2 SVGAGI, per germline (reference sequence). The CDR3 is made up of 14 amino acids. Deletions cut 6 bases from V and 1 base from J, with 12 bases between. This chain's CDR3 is CASRPTGTNTEAFF. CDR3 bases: TGTGCCAGCAGACCGACAGGCACGAACACTGAAGCTTTCTTT.

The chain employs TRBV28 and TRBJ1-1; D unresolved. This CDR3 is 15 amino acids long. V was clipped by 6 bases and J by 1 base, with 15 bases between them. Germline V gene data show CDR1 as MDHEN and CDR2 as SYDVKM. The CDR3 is CASSPQYLPNTEAFF. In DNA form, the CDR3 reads TGTGCCAGCAGCCCGCAGTATCTTCCGAACACTGAAGCTTTCTTT.

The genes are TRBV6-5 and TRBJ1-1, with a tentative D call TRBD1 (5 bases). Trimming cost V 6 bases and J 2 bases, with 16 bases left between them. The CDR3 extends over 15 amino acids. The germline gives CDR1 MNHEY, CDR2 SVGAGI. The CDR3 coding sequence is TGTGCCAGCAGGGCCCCCGGGACGGGAAACACTGAAGCTTTCTTT. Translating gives CASRAPGTGNTEAFF.

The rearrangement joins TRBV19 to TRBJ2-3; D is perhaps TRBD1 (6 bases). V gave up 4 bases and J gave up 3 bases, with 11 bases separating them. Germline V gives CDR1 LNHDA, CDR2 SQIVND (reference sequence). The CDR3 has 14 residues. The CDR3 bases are TGTGCCAGTAGTACTGGGGGCTGGACAGATACGCAGTATTTT. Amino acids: CASSTGGWTDTQYF.

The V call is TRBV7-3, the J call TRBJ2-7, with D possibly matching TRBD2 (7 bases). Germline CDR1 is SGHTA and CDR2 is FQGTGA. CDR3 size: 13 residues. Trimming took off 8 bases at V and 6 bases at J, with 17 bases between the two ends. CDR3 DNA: TGTGCCAGCGCCAAGTGGGGGGGCAGCGAGCAGTACTTC. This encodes CASAKWGGSEQYF.

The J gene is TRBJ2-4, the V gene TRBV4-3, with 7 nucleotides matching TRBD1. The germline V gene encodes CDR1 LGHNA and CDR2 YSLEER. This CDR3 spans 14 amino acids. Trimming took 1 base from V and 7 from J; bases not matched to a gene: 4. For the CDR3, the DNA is TGCGCCAGCAGCCAAGTAGGGGGCGGGAACATTCAGTACTTC. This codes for CASSQVGGGNIQYF.

This CDR3 reads CASSFGQGEGAGELFF. Here the CDR3 DNA reads TGTGCCAGCAGTTTCGGACAGGGGGAAGGGGCCGGGGAGCTGTTTTTT. V gene TRBV28 combines with J gene TRBJ2-2, with 10 bases that match TRBD1. The V gene's germline CDR1 is MDHEN and CDR2 SYDVKM. J lost 6 bases, V lost 3 bases, and 7 bases had no gene match. This CDR3 contains 16 residues.

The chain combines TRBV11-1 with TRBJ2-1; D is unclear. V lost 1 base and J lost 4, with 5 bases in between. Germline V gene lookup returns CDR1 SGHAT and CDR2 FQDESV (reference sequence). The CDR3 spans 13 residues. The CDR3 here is CASSLGQYNEQFF. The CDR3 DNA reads TGTGCCAGCAGCTTAGGGCAGTACAATGAGCAGTTCTTC.

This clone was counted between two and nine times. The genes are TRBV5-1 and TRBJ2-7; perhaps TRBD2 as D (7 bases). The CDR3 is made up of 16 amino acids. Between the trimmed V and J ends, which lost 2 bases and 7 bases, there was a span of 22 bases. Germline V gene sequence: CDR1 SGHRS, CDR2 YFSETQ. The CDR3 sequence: CASSFTGGGGAREQYF. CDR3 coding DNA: TGCGCCAGCAGCTTCACCGGAGGGGGGGGAGCGAGGGAGCAGTACTTC.

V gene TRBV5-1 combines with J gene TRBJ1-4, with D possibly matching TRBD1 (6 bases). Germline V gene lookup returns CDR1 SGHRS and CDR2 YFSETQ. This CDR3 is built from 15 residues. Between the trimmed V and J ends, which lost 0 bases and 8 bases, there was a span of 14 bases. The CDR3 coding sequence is TGCGCCAGCAGCTTGGTAGGGGGTTGGGAAGAAAAACTGTTTTTT. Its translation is CASSLVGGWEEKLFF.

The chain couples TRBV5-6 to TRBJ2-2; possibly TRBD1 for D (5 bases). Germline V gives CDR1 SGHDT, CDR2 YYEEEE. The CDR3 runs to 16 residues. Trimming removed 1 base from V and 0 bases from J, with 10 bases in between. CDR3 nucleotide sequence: TGTGCCAGCAGCTTGTTTCGACAGTCGAACACCGGGGAGCTGTTTTTT. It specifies CASSLFRQSNTGELFF.

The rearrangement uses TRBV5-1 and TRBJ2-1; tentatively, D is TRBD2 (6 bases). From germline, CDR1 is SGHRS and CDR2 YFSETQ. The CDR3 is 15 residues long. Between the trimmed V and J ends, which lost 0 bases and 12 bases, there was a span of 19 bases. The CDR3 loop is CASSLEGLLSFGQFF. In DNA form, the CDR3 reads TGCGCCAGCAGCTTGGAGGGACTCCTTTCCTTTGGGCAGTTCTTC.

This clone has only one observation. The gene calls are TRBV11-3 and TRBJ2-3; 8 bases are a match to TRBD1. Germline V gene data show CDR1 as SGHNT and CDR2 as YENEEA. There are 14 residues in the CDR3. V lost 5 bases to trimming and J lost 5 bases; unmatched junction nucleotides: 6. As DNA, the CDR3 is TGTGCCAGCAGCCCGGGACAGGCGAGAGATACGCAGTATTTT. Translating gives CASSPGQARDTQYF.